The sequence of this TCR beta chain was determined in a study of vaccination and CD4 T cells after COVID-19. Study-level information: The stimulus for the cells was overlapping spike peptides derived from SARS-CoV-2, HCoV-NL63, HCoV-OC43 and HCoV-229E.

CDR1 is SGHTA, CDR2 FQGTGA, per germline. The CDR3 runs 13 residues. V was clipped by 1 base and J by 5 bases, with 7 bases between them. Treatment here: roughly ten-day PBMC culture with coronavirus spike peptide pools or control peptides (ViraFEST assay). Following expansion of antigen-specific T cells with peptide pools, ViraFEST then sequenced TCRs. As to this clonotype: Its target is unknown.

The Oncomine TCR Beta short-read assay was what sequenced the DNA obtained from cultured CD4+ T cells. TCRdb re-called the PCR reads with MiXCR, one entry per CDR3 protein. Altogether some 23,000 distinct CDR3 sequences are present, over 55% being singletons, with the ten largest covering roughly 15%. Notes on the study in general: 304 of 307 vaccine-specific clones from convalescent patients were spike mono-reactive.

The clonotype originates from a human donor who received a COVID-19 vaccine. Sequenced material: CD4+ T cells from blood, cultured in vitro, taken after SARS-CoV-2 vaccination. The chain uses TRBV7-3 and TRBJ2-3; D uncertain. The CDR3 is CASSLNSIDTQYF. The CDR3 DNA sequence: TGTGCCAGCAGCTTAAACTCTATAGATACGCAGTATTTT.